This record looks at one T cell receptor (beta chain) sequence and its context. The sample originates from a study of blood T cell repertoires in COVID-19. About the study: Samples representing acute and convalescent COVID-19 were sourced from the United States, Italy and Spain. PBMCs, B-cell-depleted T cells, or T cells provided the cDNA or gDNA that made up the material.

Methods used by the authors: Amplification from reference gene primers served as the basis for estimated nucleated cell counts. Method: immunoSEQ multiplex PCR; TCRdb's copy keeps in-frame clones and lacks some. The D gene and trimming were derived from the DNA, and the V and J assignments and clone size from that table. Of about 250,000 clones listed, approximately 84% are singletons. The CDR3 runs to 18 residues. After removal of 3 bases from V and 5 bases from J, the junction contained 14 bases not matched to a gene. Germline V CDR1 and CDR2: SEHNR, FQNEAQ (reference sequence). Material: peripheral blood. The chain combines TRBV7-9 with TRBJ2-5; 11 bases are shared with TRBD2. The receptor comes from a man between 45 and 60 years old with active or convalescent COVID-19. This CDR3 reads CASSFPRLAGGLWETQYF. The CDR3 nucleotides are TGTGCCAGCAGCTTCCCGCGGCTAGCGGGGGGTCTGTGGGAGACCCAGTACTTC.